This T cell receptor (beta chain) comes out of a study of resident and recirculating memory T cells in vitiligo. The method was immunoSEQ multiplex PCR; TCRdb's version includes in-frame clones alone and lacks a portion of them. The repertoire holds tens of thousands of clones, under 95% seen once, with more than 5% in the top ten. CDR1 SEHNR and CDR2 FQNEAQ come from the germline V gene (reference sequence). The V gene end was trimmed by 1 base and the J gene end by 8 bases; junction bases not matched to a gene: 15. The CDR3 spans 18 residues. No vitiligo treatment was given during the prior three months.

This clonotype originated in a male donor with vitiligo. Material for sequencing was blood. The chain uses TRBV7-9 and TRBJ2-1; 9 bases are a match to TRBD2. CDR3 sequence: CASSLGGRAGGLLYEQFF. The DNA of the CDR3 is TGTGCCAGCAGCTTAGGGGGTCGGGCGGGAGGGTTGTTGTATGAGCAGTTCTTC. Supplemented by reference TRBV7-9 and TRBJ2-1, the full variable domain reads DTGVSQNPRHKITKRGQNVTFRCDPISEHNRLYWYRQTLGQGPEFLTYFQNEAQLEKSRLLSDRFSAERPKGSFSTLEIQRTEQGDSAMYLCASSLGGRAGGLLYEQFFGPGTRLTVL.